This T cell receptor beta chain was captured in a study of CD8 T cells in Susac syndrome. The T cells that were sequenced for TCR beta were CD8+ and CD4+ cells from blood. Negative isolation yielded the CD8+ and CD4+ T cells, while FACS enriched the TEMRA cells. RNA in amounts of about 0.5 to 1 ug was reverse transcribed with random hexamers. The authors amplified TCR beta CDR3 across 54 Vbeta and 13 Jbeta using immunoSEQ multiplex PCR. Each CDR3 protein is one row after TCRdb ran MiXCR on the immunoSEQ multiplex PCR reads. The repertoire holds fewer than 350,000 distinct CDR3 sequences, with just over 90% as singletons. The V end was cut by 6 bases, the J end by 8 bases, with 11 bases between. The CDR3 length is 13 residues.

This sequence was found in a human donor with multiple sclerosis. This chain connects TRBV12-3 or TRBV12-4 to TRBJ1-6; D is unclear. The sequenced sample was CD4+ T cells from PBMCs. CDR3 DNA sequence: TGTGCCAGCAGCCCTACCCGGGATTCACCCCTCCACTTT. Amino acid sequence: CASSPTRDSPLHF.